What follows are 26 T cell receptor beta chains derived from one specimen sequenced in a study of blood T cell repertoires in COVID-19. Here immunoSEQ multiplex PCR was the method, and the copy in TCRdb shows in-frame clones only, minus some. The sample has 350,000 or so clones, around 85% seen once. Material: PBMCs or T cells enriched from blood (not recorded which). These receptor sequences come from a middle-aged woman with acute COVID-19.

This clone was recorded only once. The same CDR3 arises from other DNA sequences in this sample as well. The chain carries TRBV6-5 and TRBJ1-2; 9 bases align to TRBD1. Germline V gene lookup returns CDR1 MNHEY and CDR2 SVGAGI. There are 14 residues in the CDR3. V was pared by 2 bases and J by 5 bases, with 3 bases of the junction left unmatched. Here the CDR3 reads CASSYRDRVYGYTF. The CDR3 DNA reads TGTGCCAGCAGTTACAGGGACAGGGTTTATGGCTACACCTTC.

The CDR3: CASSSLAGPDPYNEQFF. CDR3 bases: TGTGCCAGCAGCTCACTAGCGGGACCCGACCCCTACAATGAGCAGTTCTTC. The chain couples TRBV7-8 to TRBJ2-1, with 10 nucleotides matching TRBD2. V was clipped by 4 bases and J by 2 bases; unmatched bases: 8. The CDR3 loop spans 17 amino acids. Per the germline V gene, CDR1 is SGHVS and CDR2 is FQNEAQ. Drawing the rest from reference TRBV7-8 and TRBJ2-1, the complete variable domain is GAGVSQSPRYKVAKRGQDVALRCDPISGHVSLFWYQQALGQGPEFLTYFQNEAQLDKSGLPSDRFFAERPEGSVSTLKIQRTQQEDSAVYLCASSSLAGPDPYNEQFFGPGTRLTVL.

This clone has more than one count but fewer than ten. This rearrangement joins TRBV7-8 to TRBJ2-7, with TRBD1 matching over 10 bases. Trimming cost V 1 base and J 5 bases; bases outside gene matches: 23. The CDR3 is made up of 21 amino acids. Germline V lookup: CDR1 SGHVS, CDR2 FQNEAQ. DNA for the CDR3: TGTGCCAGCAGCTTAGGTTTGGGCTGGGACAGGGGACTTGCGAGCCCCAACGAGCAGTACTTC. Translating gives CASSLGLGWDRGLASPNEQYF.

The genes are TRBV9 and TRBJ2-7, with D maybe TRBD1 (6 bases). Germline V CDR1 and CDR2: SGDLS, YYNGEE. V shed 3 bases and J shed 3 bases, with 10 bases lying between them. The CDR3 spans 13 residues. This chain's CDR3 is CASSGDTNYEQYF. The CDR3 region has the DNA TGTGCCAGCAGCGGGGACACAAACTACGAGCAGTACTTC.

The chain combines TRBV5-1 with TRBJ2-3; TRBD2 aligns across 11 bases. The CDR3 contains 16 residues. Per the germline V gene, CDR1 is SGHRS and CDR2 is YFSETQ. The V segment lost 6 bases and the J segment 0 bases; nucleotides outside the gene matches: 6. Here the CDR3 reads CASTLGTSGSTDTQYF. The CDR3 nucleotides read TGCGCCAGCACCCTAGGGACTAGCGGCAGCACAGATACGCAGTATTTT.

The chain is built from TRBV3-1 (or the pseudogene TRBV3-2) and TRBJ2-7; no clear D gene. V was pared by 4 bases and J by 3 bases, with 4 bases between. Germline-derived CDR1 and CDR2 are LGHDT and YNNKEL (reference sequence). This CDR3 contains 11 residues. As DNA, the CDR3 is TGTGCCAGCAGCCTCGGCTACGAGCAGTACTTC. It translates to CASSLGYEQYF.

The chain links TRBV10-3 to TRBJ2-7; maybe TRBD2 (7 bases). The CDR3 covers 15 residues. Germline CDR1 and CDR2: ENHRY and SYGVKD. Trimming cost V 8 bases and J 3 bases, with 20 bases left between them. The CDR3 bases are TGTGCCATCGGGGACGGGGGGCTCAGCTACTACGAGCAGTACTTC. Translated: CAIGDGGLSYYEQYF.

The chain couples TRBV19 to TRBJ1-2, with D perhaps TRBD1 (5 bases). Germline loops: CDR1 LNHDA, CDR2 SQIVND (reference sequence). CDR3 length: 12 residues. The V end was cut by 7 bases, the J end by 5 bases, with 11 bases between. CDR3 in DNA: TGTGCCAGTACAGGGATAAGGTATGGCTACACCTTC. Translating gives CASTGIRYGYTF.

J is TRBJ2-3 and V is TRBV19; 8 nucleotides agree with TRBD1. The junction had 12 bases not matched to a gene; V was cut back by 8 bases and J by 2 bases. Germline V lookup: CDR1 LNHDA, CDR2 SQIVND (reference sequence). The CDR3 sequence is 16 residues long. The CDR3 here is CASRETGVGLTDTQYF. CDR3 DNA sequence: TGTGCCAGTCGAGAGACAGGGGTTGGCCTCACAGATACGCAGTATTTT.

J is TRBJ2-3 and V is TRBV5-1; 11 nucleotides match TRBD2. The CDR3 extends over 15 amino acids. Losses at the gene ends were 6 bases for V and 2 bases for J; bases not matched to a gene: 5. Germline V gene data show CDR1 as SGHRS and CDR2 as YFSETQ. The DNA of the CDR3 is TGCGCCAGCAATTTAGCGGGGGGGTACACAGATACGCAGTATTTT. This translates into CASNLAGGYTDTQYF.

The CDR3 nucleotides are TGCGCCAGCAGTAAGGAGGGCCAAACCGGGGAGCTGTTTTTT. Protein sequence: CASSKEGQTGELFF. The rearrangement links TRBV5-1 to TRBJ2-2; maybe TRBD2 (6 bases). This CDR3 has 14 residues. V was shortened by 5 bases and J by 5 bases, with 13 bases between the two germline ends. Germline V CDR1 and CDR2: SGHRS, YFSETQ.

The rearrangement joins TRBV4-3 to TRBJ1-1, with TRBD1 as a possible D gene (6 bases). V was cut by 0 bases and J by 4 bases, with 9 bases left in between. Germline loops: CDR1 LGHNA, CDR2 YSLEER. The CDR3 extends over 14 amino acids. CDR3 nucleotides: TGCGCCAGCAGCCAAGATTCCAGGGGCACTGAAGCTTTCTTT. Its translation: CASSQDSRGTEAFF.

V gene TRBV6-2 or TRBV6-3 combines with J gene TRBJ2-7, with 10 positions matching TRBD1. Germline loops: CDR1 MNHEY, CDR2 SVGEGT. The ends lost 6 bases at V and 3 bases at J; junction bases unmatched: 5. The CDR3 length is 14 residues. CDR3 sequence reads: CASSLGQGNYEQYF. As DNA, the CDR3 is TGTGCCAGCAGCCTGGGACAGGGGAACTACGAGCAGTACTTC.

The V call is TRBV5-1, the J call TRBJ2-3; tentatively, D is TRBD1 (6 bases). The CDR3 is made up of 16 amino acids. Germline loops: CDR1 SGHRS, CDR2 YFSETQ. V was shortened by 4 bases and J by 4 bases, with 19 bases between the two germline ends. CDR3 nucleotides: TGCGCCAGCAGCGGGACGGGGACAACGAGCGCAGATACGCAGTATTTT. This codes for CASSGTGTTSADTQYF.

The V call is TRBV6-5, the J call TRBJ2-7, with TRBD2 matching over 8 bases. The CDR3 runs to 16 residues. V lost 0 bases and J lost 4; bases outside the gene matches: 8. Germline CDR1 reads MNHEY; CDR2 reads SVGAGI. CDR3 in DNA: TGTGCCAGCAGTTACTCACGCGCGGGGGGTAATTACGAGCAGTACTTC. It specifies CASSYSRAGGNYEQYF.

V and J are TRBV5-8 and TRBJ1-2; TRBD1 is a possible D gene (5 bases). Per germline, CDR1 SGHTS and CDR2 YDEGEE. Trimming took 0 bases from V and 10 from J, leaving 19 bases between them. This CDR3 has 15 residues. The CDR3 loop reads CASSLEGRTSNFYTF. The CDR3 nucleotides are TGTGCCAGCAGCTTGGAAGGGCGGACATCAAATTTCTACACCTTC.

The chain combines TRBV24-1 with TRBJ1-2, with a possible D match to TRBD1 (5 bases). The CDR3 spans 15 residues. The V gene's germline CDR1 is KGHDR and CDR2 SFDVKD. V lost 3 bases to trimming and J lost 3 bases, with 13 bases between them. This CDR3 is CATSDSSREDYGYTF. The DNA of the CDR3 is TGTGCCACCAGTGATAGTAGCAGGGAGGACTATGGCTACACCTTC.

The chain links TRBV2 to TRBJ2-7, with 10 bases identical to TRBD1. The CDR3 has 13 amino acids. V shed 5 bases and J 8 bases; nucleotides not matched to a gene: 6. From germline, CDR1 is SNHLY and CDR2 FYNNEI. This CDR3 is CASSRDRGDKQYF. CDR3 nucleotide sequence: TGTGCCAGCAGTCGGGACAGGGGTGACAAGCAGTACTTC.

The V call is TRBV28, the J call TRBJ2-7, with 9 bases that match TRBD1. Germline values: CDR1 MDHEN, CDR2 SYDVKM. The CDR3 covers 15 residues. After removal of 3 bases from V and 3 bases from J, the junction contained 6 bases not matched to a gene. Here the CDR3 reads CASSFWDRVFYEQYF. DNA of the CDR3: TGTGCCAGCAGTTTTTGGGACAGGGTATTCTACGAGCAGTACTTC.

The rearrangement joins TRBV6-4 to TRBJ1-6, with 10 positions matching TRBD1. The CDR3 runs to 15 residues. Per the germline V gene, CDR1 is MRHNA and CDR2 is SNTAGT. Germline trimming cut 7 bases from V and 10 bases from J; bases unmatched to any gene: 10. The chain's CDR3 is CASNTPGQGRSPLHF. The CDR3 DNA follows: TGTGCCAGCAACACCCCGGGACAGGGGAGGTCACCCCTCCACTTT.

This sequence joins TRBV7-2 and TRBJ1-2; D is perhaps TRBD1 (5 bases). Germline V gives CDR1 SGHTA, CDR2 FQGNSA. There are 16 residues in the CDR3. V was pared by 5 bases and J by 6 bases, with 22 bases between. The CDR3 coding sequence is TGTGCCAGCAGCCCCCGCCGCACGGGGGGGGTTGATGGCTACACCTTC. Its protein is CASSPRRTGGVDGYTF. Complete variable domain (other parts from reference TRBV7-2 and TRBJ1-2): GAGVSQSPSNKVTEKGKDVELRCDPISGHTALYWYRQSLGQGLEFLIYFQGNSAPDKSGLPSDRFSAERTGGSVSTLTIQRTQQEDSAVYLCASSPRRTGGVDGYTFGSGTRLTVV.

V and J are TRBV4-3 and TRBJ1-2; TRBD1 matches at 7 bases. Germline V gives CDR1 LGHNA, CDR2 YSLEER. The V and J ends lost 1 base and 5 bases, in that order; junction bases with no gene match: 10. The CDR3 length is 16 residues. CDR3: CASSQGWDSGRYGYTF. The CDR3 nucleotides are TGCGCCAGCAGCCAAGGATGGGACAGCGGTCGATATGGCTACACCTTC.

Note on this clone: The identical CDR3 is also encoded by other nucleotide sequences in the sample. V usage is TRBV12-3 or TRBV12-4 and J usage is TRBJ2-5, with unresolved D. This CDR3 contains 11 residues. V shed 6 bases and J shed 5 bases, with 7 bases lying between them. CDR3 in DNA: TGTGCCAGCAGCCTCCGGGAGACCCAGTACTTC. It yields the protein CASSLRETQYF.

This sequence joins TRBV5-1 and TRBJ1-2; TRBD1 agrees at 9 bases. This CDR3 is built from 15 residues. J lost 7 bases, V lost 5 bases, and 12 bases had no gene match. Germline V lookup: CDR1 SGHRS, CDR2 YFSETQ. The CDR3 nucleotides are TGCGCCAGCAGGGATGAGGGACAGGGAGTAGGTGGCTACACCTTC. It codes for CASRDEGQGVGGYTF.

The chain couples TRBV28 to TRBJ2-7, with 9 bases fitting TRBD1. The CDR3 has 14 amino acids. Germline CDR1 MDHEN, CDR2 SYDVKM. J gave up 1 base and V 5 bases, and 3 bases lay outside the gene matches. The CDR3 sequence is CASSRDRVSYEQYF. The CDR3 region has the DNA TGTGCCAGCAGTCGGGACAGGGTGTCCTACGAGCAGTACTTC.

V is TRBV11-2 and J is TRBJ2-7; a weak D match, TRBD1 (5 bases). Germline V CDR1 and CDR2: SGHAT, FQNNGV. The CDR3 consists of 12 residues. Trimming stripped 1 base from V and 6 bases from J, with 7 bases between. The CDR3 region has the DNA TGTGCCAGCAGCTTAGTTGGGGCCGAGCAGTACTTC. Translated: CASSLVGAEQYF.